A single sample is the source of the 20 T cell receptor beta chains below, sequenced in a study of blood T cell repertoires in COVID-19. Profiling relied on immunoSEQ multiplex PCR, and the TCRdb table lists in-frame clones only, not all of them. Here the sample spans 50,000 to 70,000 clones, around 88% being singletons. The sample comprised peripheral blood. These receptors came from a man aged 55 to 70 with acute or convalescent COVID-19.

The chain uses TRBV29-1 and TRBJ2-1, with TRBD2 matching over 7 bases. Germline V lookup: CDR1 SQVTM, CDR2 ANQGSEA. V dropped 3 bases and J dropped 2; count of bases not matched to a gene: 4. The CDR3 extends over 14 amino acids. The CDR3 bases are TGCAGCGTTGATGGCGGGAGAACCTACAATGAGCAGTTCTTC. It encodes CSVDGGRTYNEQFF.

The rearrangement joins TRBV27 to TRBJ1-1; possible D gene TRBD1, 6 bases. Germline assignment: CDR1 MNHEY and CDR2 SMNVEV (reference sequence). This CDR3 comprises 14 residues. Trimming cost V 6 bases and J 2 bases, with 13 bases left between them. CDR3 region: CASRRGGDNTEAFF. The DNA for the CDR3 is TGTGCCAGCAGGCGGGGGGGCGATAACACTGAAGCTTTCTTT.

V gene TRBV5-7 combines with J gene TRBJ2-5; D perhaps matches TRBD1 (6 bases). TRBV5-7 qualifies as an ORF whose function is uncertain. The CDR3 contains 16 residues. V lost 0 bases, J lost 5 bases, and 17 bases lay in between. The CDR3 DNA follows: TGTGCCAGCAGCTTGGCCGCCAGGGGCCGCGGGGAGACCCAGTACTTC. It translates to CASSLAARGRGETQYF.

This clone was detected a few times. This chain joins TRBV5-6 and TRBJ2-5; the match to TRBD2 covers 10 bases. Germline V gene lookup returns CDR1 SGHDT and CDR2 YYEEEE. The CDR3 covers 15 residues. Trimming at V came to 4 bases and at J to 3 bases, leaving 6 bases not matched to a gene. CDR3 region: CASSTGLAVEETQYF. CDR3 nucleotide sequence: TGTGCCAGCAGCACCGGACTAGCGGTGGAAGAGACCCAGTACTTC.

The rearrangement links TRBV29-1 to TRBJ1-2; D ambiguous. The V end lost 3 bases, the J end lost 5 bases, and 10 bases lay between the germline ends. The CDR3 spans 12 residues. The germline V gene encodes CDR1 SQVTM and CDR2 ANQGSEA. The CDR3 reads CSVDPQWYGYTF. DNA for the CDR3: TGCAGCGTTGATCCGCAGTGGTATGGCTACACCTTC.

This clone came up once. The chain uses TRBV19 and TRBJ1-5; D is possibly TRBD1 (6 bases). Germline CDR1 and CDR2: LNHDA and SQIVND (reference sequence). This CDR3 has 14 amino acids. V lost 3 bases and J 6 bases, leaving 12 bases between the germline ends. The CDR3 DNA reads TGTGCCAGTAGTATTACAGGGTCTTCTCAGCCCCAGCATTTT. Its protein is CASSITGSSQPQHF. The complete variable domain, with remaining parts taken from reference TRBV19 and TRBJ1-5, reads DGGITQSPKYLFRKEGQNVTLSCEQNLNHDAMYWYRQDPGQGLRLIYYSQIVNDFQKGDIAEGYSVSREKKESFPLTVTSAQKNPTAFYLCASSITGSSQPQHFGDGTRLSIL.

The genes are TRBV19 and TRBJ2-1, with 7 nucleotides matching TRBD2. V shed 5 bases and J 5 bases; nucleotides not matched to a gene: 6. The CDR3 consists of 14 residues. Germline CDR1 reads LNHDA; CDR2 reads SQIVND (reference sequence). Here the CDR3 DNA reads TGTGCCAGTAGTCCGACTAGCAGCAACAATGAGCAGTTCTTC. Its translation: CASSPTSSNNEQFF.

CDR3 amino acids: CASSSSGSGELFF. As DNA, the CDR3 is TGTGCCAGCAGCTCAAGCGGGAGTGGGGAGCTGTTTTTT. J is TRBJ2-2 and V is TRBV7-3, with TRBD2 identical over 8 bases. V lost 4 bases, J lost 8 bases, and 3 bases stayed unmatched. Germline V gene data show CDR1 as SGHTA and CDR2 as FQGTGA. The CDR3 totals 13 residues.

V gene TRBV5-4 combines with J gene TRBJ2-7; 12 nucleotides line up with TRBD1. V trimming: 0 bases; J trimming: 9 bases; junction bases outside the gene matches: 7. This CDR3 region has 15 residues. Germline CDR1 and CDR2: SGHNT and YYREEE (reference sequence). CDR3 region: CASSLGGTGGAGQYF. DNA of the CDR3: TGTGCCAGCAGCTTGGGTGGGACAGGGGGCGCGGGGCAGTACTTC.

This chain uses TRBV19 with TRBJ1-2; weak D call: TRBD1 (6 bases). Looked up from germline, CDR1 is LNHDA and CDR2 is SQIVND (reference sequence). Trimming pared 2 bases from V and 7 bases from J, leaving 11 bases between. The CDR3 consists of 13 residues. The CDR3 DNA is TGTGCCAGTAGTATACCCAGGGGTGGTGGCTACACCTTC. Translating it yields CASSIPRGGGYTF.

V usage is TRBV28 and J usage is TRBJ1-5, with unresolved D. Deletions cut 6 bases from V and 4 bases from J, with 13 bases between. This CDR3 has 14 residues. Germline CDR1 and CDR2: MDHEN and SYDVKM. The CDR3 DNA reads as TGTGCCAGCAGCCATCCTACTCTAAATCAGCCCCAGCATTTT. Translated, it gives CASSHPTLNQPQHF.

The chain links TRBV7-9 to TRBJ1-3; a possible D gene is TRBD1 (5 bases). With 1 base removed from V and 0 bases from J, the gap between germline ends came to 10 bases. This CDR3 has 16 amino acids. CDR1 and CDR2 from the germline V gene are SEHNR and FQNEAQ (reference sequence). CDR3 loop: CASSLGTLSSGNTIYF. The CDR3 nucleotides are TGTGCCAGCAGCTTAGGGACACTGAGCTCTGGAAACACCATATATTTT.

This clone was seen once. V usage is TRBV7-8 and J usage is TRBJ1-1; D possibly corresponds to TRBD1 (5 bases). CDR3 size: 13 residues. The V and J ends lost 6 bases and 0 bases respectively, with 8 bases between them. Looked up from germline, CDR1 is SGHVS and CDR2 is FQNEAQ. CDR3 protein: CASRPGMNTEAFF. As DNA, the CDR3 is TGTGCCAGCAGGCCAGGGATGAACACTGAAGCTTTCTTT.

The chain carries TRBV7-2 and TRBJ2-2, with 9 bases identical to TRBD2. Germline loops: CDR1 SGHTA, CDR2 FQGNSA. V was clipped by 4 bases and J by 0 bases; unmatched bases: 0. This CDR3 has 15 amino acids. Here the CDR3 reads CASSSSGTNTGELFF. As DNA, the CDR3 is TGTGCCAGCAGCTCTAGCGGGACGAACACCGGGGAGCTGTTTTTT.

J is TRBJ2-7 and V is TRBV9; TRBD1 agrees at 11 bases. The CDR3 has 15 amino acids. Per germline, CDR1 SGDLS and CDR2 YYNGEE. J lost 3 bases, V lost 4 bases, and 6 bases had no gene match. In DNA form, the CDR3 reads TGTGCCAGCAGCCTAGGGACAGGGGGTTTCTACGAGCAGTACTTC. Translation: CASSLGTGGFYEQYF.

The genes are TRBV9 and TRBJ1-1, with TRBD1 matching 9 bases. Germline assignment: CDR1 SGDLS and CDR2 YYNGEE. Trimming cost V 4 bases and J 4 bases; bases outside gene matches: 8. The CDR3 has 15 amino acids. The CDR3 spells CASSPRQGEATEAFF. The CDR3 region has the DNA TGTGCCAGCAGCCCCAGACAGGGGGAGGCCACTGAAGCTTTCTTT.

The J gene is TRBJ1-1, the V gene TRBV29-1; 8 bases line up with TRBD1. The V gene end was trimmed by 1 base and the J gene end by 4 bases; junction bases not matched to a gene: 2. This CDR3 has 13 residues. Germline V lookup: CDR1 SQVTM, CDR2 ANQGSEA. CDR3 protein: CSVEGRGRTEAFF. In DNA form, the CDR3 reads TGCAGCGTTGAAGGCAGGGGGCGCACTGAAGCTTTCTTT.

The V and J genes are TRBV14 and TRBJ2-7; tentatively, D is TRBD2 (6 bases). The CDR3 runs to 13 residues. V lost 4 bases to trimming and J lost 7 bases, with 14 bases between them. Germline V lookup: CDR1 SGHDN, CDR2 FVKESK. As DNA, the CDR3 is TGTGCCAGCAGCCGAGGAGGGATGGGAGAGCAGTACTTC. Amino acids: CASSRGGMGEQYF.

The chain is built from TRBV29-1 and TRBJ2-1; D remains ambiguous. V lost 6 bases and J lost 0, with 15 bases in between. The V gene's germline CDR1 is SQVTM and CDR2 ANQGSEA. CDR3 length: 15 residues. The CDR3 protein is CSVTTAVSSYNEQFF. The CDR3 DNA reads TGCAGCGTCACCACCGCTGTGAGCTCCTACAATGAGCAGTTCTTC.

The rearrangement joins TRBV6-5 to TRBJ2-5, with D maybe TRBD2 (6 bases). Trimming cost V 5 bases and J 5 bases, with 9 bases left between them. Germline CDR1 and CDR2: MNHEY and SVGAGI. The CDR3 has 12 residues. CDR3 coding DNA: TGTGCCAGCAGTAGCGGGTGGGAGACCCAGTACTTC. Translation gives CASSSGWETQYF.